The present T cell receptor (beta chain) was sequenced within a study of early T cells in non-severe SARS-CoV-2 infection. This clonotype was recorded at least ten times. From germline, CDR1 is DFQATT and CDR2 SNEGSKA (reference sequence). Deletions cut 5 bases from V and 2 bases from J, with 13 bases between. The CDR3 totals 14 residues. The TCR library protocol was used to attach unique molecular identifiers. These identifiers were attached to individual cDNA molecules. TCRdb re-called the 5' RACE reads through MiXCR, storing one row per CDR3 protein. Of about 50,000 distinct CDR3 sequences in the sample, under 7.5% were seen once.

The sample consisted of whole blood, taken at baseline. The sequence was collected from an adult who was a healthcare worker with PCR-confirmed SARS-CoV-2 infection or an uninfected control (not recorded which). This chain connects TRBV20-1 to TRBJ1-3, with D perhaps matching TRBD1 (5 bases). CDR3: CSASGTGTGNTIYF. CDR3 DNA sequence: TGCAGTGCTTCCGGGACCGGCACTGGAAACACCATATATTTT.